The 18 T cell receptor beta chains reported below all come from one sample, sequenced in a study of CD8+CD57+ T cells in acquired aplastic anemia. The template used for profiling TCR beta VDJ and CDR3 was genomic DNA. TCRdb itself ran the reads through MiXCR, one entry per CDR3 protein. The table includes approximately 200,000 distinct CDR3 sequences, approximately 60% detected once. Sequenced material: sorted CD4+, CD8+, or CD8+CD57+ T cells (not recorded which) from PBMCs. The receptors shown here come from a human donor in good health.

The J gene is TRBJ1-6, the V gene TRBV7-8, with D possibly matching TRBD1 (5 bases). The V end lost 4 bases, the J end lost 9 bases, and 10 bases lay between the germline ends. Looked up from germline, CDR1 is SGHVS and CDR2 is FQNEAQ. The CDR3 spans 13 residues. CDR3 in amino acids: CASSSPGTSPLHF. The CDR3 coding sequence is TGTGCCAGCAGCTCTCCAGGGACTTCACCCCTCCACTTT.

The chain uses TRBV7-2 and TRBJ2-7; 8 bases map to TRBD2. J was trimmed by 2 bases and V by 3 bases; bases with no gene match: 6. The CDR3 sequence is 15 residues long. CDR1 is SGHTA and CDR2 is FQGNSA in the germline V gene. CDR3 DNA sequence: TGTGCCAGCAGCTTGCTCGGGGGGGCTACCTACGAGCAGTACTTC. It translates to CASSLLGGATYEQYF.

The J gene is TRBJ2-7, the V gene TRBV12-3 or TRBV12-4; TRBD1 agrees at 9 bases. The J segment lost 2 bases and the V segment lost 5 bases, leaving 10 bases of the junction unmatched. The CDR3 extends over 16 amino acids. DNA for the CDR3: TGTGCCAGCAGTCTCCAACAGGGGGCCCCCCCCTACGAGCAGTACTTC. Its translation is CASSLQQGAPPYEQYF.

This clonotype was seen repeatedly, ten times or more. This chain links TRBV2 with TRBJ1-4, with 7 bases aligning to TRBD1. Germline trimming cut 3 bases from V and 6 bases from J; bases unmatched to any gene: 10. Germline CDR1 reads SNHLY; CDR2 reads FYNNEI. The CDR3 covers 16 residues. The CDR3, as DNA: TGTGCCAGCAGTGACCCAAAGGACAGGTGGGATGAAAAACTGTTTTTT. This sequence encodes CASSDPKDRWDEKLFF.

The chain couples TRBV10-3 to TRBJ2-3, with 8 bases identical to TRBD1. The CDR3 spans 16 residues. The germline gives CDR1 ENHRY, CDR2 SYGVKD. Trimming cost V 5 bases and J 4 bases; bases outside gene matches: 11. In DNA, the CDR3 is TGTGCCATCAGTCGACAGGGGACCTTGAGCGCAGATACGCAGTATTTT. It codes for CAISRQGTLSADTQYF.

The chain recombines TRBV15 with TRBJ2-1, with D unresolved. CDR3 length: 12 residues. Trimming shortened V by 5 bases and J by 3 bases, and 5 bases separated the two germline ends. Germline-derived CDR1 and CDR2 are LNHNV and YYDKDF (reference sequence). DNA of the CDR3: TGTGCCACCAGCTCCGGCTACAATGAGCAGTTCTTC. Amino acid sequence: CATSSGYNEQFF.

This chain connects TRBV19 to TRBJ1-1; the D is unclear. This CDR3 region has 15 residues. V was cut by 6 bases and J by 3 bases, with 17 bases left in between. Germline V gives CDR1 LNHDA, CDR2 SQIVND (reference sequence). The chain's CDR3 is CASSPSRLEYTEAFF. CDR3 bases: TGTGCCAGTAGCCCCAGCCGCTTAGAGTACACTGAAGCTTTCTTT.

Only one count was recorded for this clonotype. This chain uses TRBV20-1 with TRBJ2-2, with D maybe TRBD1 (8 bases). V was shortened by 5 bases and J by 4 bases, with 23 bases between the two germline ends. Per germline, CDR1 DFQATT and CDR2 SNEGSKA (reference sequence). The CDR3 covers 17 residues. The CDR3 nucleotides are TGCAGTGCTCCCAACAGGGGGGGGCTCCGACTCACCGGGGAGCTGTTTTTT. Translated, it gives CSAPNRGGLRLTGELFF.

This clonotype was picked up one time. The gene calls are TRBV24-1 and TRBJ2-2; 9 bases map to TRBD2. CDR1 is KGHDR and CDR2 is SFDVKD in the germline V gene. J lost 4 bases, V lost 0 bases, and 8 bases had no gene match. The CDR3 is 18 residues long. Here the CDR3 DNA reads TGTGCCACCAGTGATTTGGTAGCGGGAGATTGGAGCACCGGGGAGCTGTTTTTT. This gives the protein CATSDLVAGDWSTGELFF.

This clonotype has more than one count but fewer than ten. The V call is TRBV20-1, the J call TRBJ2-3; tentatively, D is TRBD1 or TRBD2 (6 bases each). Looked up from germline, CDR1 is DFQATT and CDR2 is SNEGSKA (reference sequence). Trimming left V 6 bases short and J 1 base short, with 11 bases between. This CDR3 region has 13 residues. DNA of the CDR3: TGCAGTGCCCCCGGGGGCGGCACAGATACGCAGTATTTT. This gives the protein CSAPGGGTDTQYF.

The table lists this clonotype with many counts. This rearrangement joins TRBV29-1 to TRBJ2-3; no reliable D call. The CDR3 extends over 12 amino acids. CDR1 is SQVTM and CDR2 is ANQGSEA in the germline V gene. Trimming stripped 4 bases from V and 4 bases from J, with 9 bases between. In DNA, the CDR3 is TGCAGCGTTGTCGTCCCTCCAGATACGCAGTATTTT. This sequence encodes CSVVVPPDTQYF.

V is TRBV19 and J is TRBJ1-2, with TRBD1 as a possible D gene (6 bases). V was shortened by 5 bases and J by 4 bases, with 17 bases between the two germline ends. The CDR3 is made up of 15 amino acids. Germline CDR1 is LNHDA and CDR2 is SQIVND (reference sequence). The CDR3 nucleotides are TGTGCCAGTAGTCCTCGGACAGCTATGGGCTATGGCTACACCTTC. This sequence encodes CASSPRTAMGYGYTF.

V and J are TRBV28 and TRBJ2-1; 11 bases fit TRBD2. Trimming took 6 bases from V and 4 from J; bases not matched to a gene: 5. The germline V gene has CDR1 MDHEN and CDR2 SYDVKM. This CDR3 contains 15 residues. The CDR3 sequence: CASRSTSGDYNEQFF. In nucleotides, the CDR3 is TGTGCCAGCAGGTCGACTAGCGGGGATTACAATGAGCAGTTCTTC.

This clonotype was counted many times. V is TRBV5-8 and J is TRBJ2-7, with D possibly matching TRBD1 (6 bases). The CDR3 runs 14 residues. Germline CDR1 reads SGHTS; CDR2 reads YDEGEE. The V and J ends lost 6 bases and 0 bases respectively, with 13 bases between them. Here the CDR3 reads CASTPGTPSYEQYF. The CDR3 region has the DNA TGTGCCAGCACTCCCGGGACACCCTCCTACGAGCAGTACTTC.

The chain links TRBV20-1 to TRBJ2-1, with 7 bases identical to TRBD2. V dropped 6 bases and J dropped 7; count of bases not matched to a gene: 9. The CDR3 spans 13 residues. From germline, CDR1 is DFQATT and CDR2 SNEGSKA (reference sequence). In DNA, the CDR3 is TGCAGTGCCCCTGGGGGGGGGGGTAATGAGCAGTTCTTC. It is translated as CSAPGGGGNEQFF.

This clonotype appeared a few times. The J gene is TRBJ2-7, the V gene TRBV7-3; D might be TRBD1 or TRBD2, each matching 5 bases. Germline-derived CDR1 and CDR2 are SGHTA and FQGTGA. V dropped 5 bases and J dropped 2 bases, with 19 bases sitting between them. The CDR3 contains 16 residues. CDR3 DNA sequence: TGTGCCAGCAGCCATGTCCTCGGGACGGCCCCCTACGAGCAGTACTTC. This gives the protein CASSHVLGTAPYEQYF.

The chain employs TRBV20-1 and TRBJ2-7, with TRBD1 matching over 9 bases. The V gene's germline CDR1 is DFQATT and CDR2 SNEGSKA (reference sequence). The CDR3 runs to 13 residues. With 5 bases clipped from V and 6 bases from J, the junction kept 8 bases outside the gene matches. The CDR3 region has the DNA TGCAGTGCTCGTCCGGGACAGGGCTCCGAGCAGTACTTC. Protein product: CSARPGQGSEQYF.

The V gene is TRBV10-1, the J gene TRBJ2-3; 7 bases agree with TRBD2. Germline V CDR1 and CDR2: WNHNN, SYGVQD (reference sequence). The CDR3 has 18 residues. Trimming removed 0 bases from V and 0 bases from J; junction bases left unmatched: 9. CDR3 protein: CASSESALLATSTDTQYF. For the CDR3, the DNA is TGCGCCAGCAGTGAGTCGGCTCTACTAGCGACTAGCACAGATACGCAGTATTTT.